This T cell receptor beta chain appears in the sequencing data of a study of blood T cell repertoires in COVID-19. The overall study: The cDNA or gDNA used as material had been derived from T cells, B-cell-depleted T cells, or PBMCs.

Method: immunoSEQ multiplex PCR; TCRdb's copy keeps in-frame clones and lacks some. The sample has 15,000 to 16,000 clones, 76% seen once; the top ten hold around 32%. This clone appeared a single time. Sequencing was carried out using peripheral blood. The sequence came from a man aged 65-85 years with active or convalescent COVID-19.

The DNA of the CDR3 is TGTGCCAGCAGCCCACAGGGCTACAATGAGCAGTTCTTC. It encodes CASSPQGYNEQFF. The chain employs TRBV7-2 and TRBJ2-1; D might be TRBD1 (6 bases). This CDR3 is 13 amino acids long. CDR1 SGHTA and CDR2 FQGNSA come from the germline V gene. The V and J ends lost 5 bases and 3 bases respectively, with 8 bases between them.